The entry below gives a single T cell receptor beta chain sequence along with its context. Its specific antigen is unknown. No base qualities exist here, and no much larger clone lies one base off it. The data were taken from a study of blood T cell repertoires in COVID-19 (dated by TCRdb to 2020 to 2021). For the study in its entirety: Samples covering the acute and convalescent phases of COVID-19 were provided by collaborators in the United States, Italy and Spain. The prospective study material was composed of cDNA or gDNA derived from T cells, B-cell-depleted T cells, or PBMCs. The dataset comprised deeply sampled blood TCRbeta repertoires from subjects exposed to, actively infected with, or recovered from COVID-19. A freely available public database, intended as a resource for researchers studying the immune response to SARS-CoV-2, is where the repertoires were released. Samples were obtained from the ongoing ImmuneRACE study (first 160 participants) and from over a thousand subjects provided by 6 global collaborators. A de-identified subject ID, COVID-19 status, age in years and sex were almost always included in the sample metadata. HLA class I and class II types, where available, came from metadata supplied by the sample provider rather than from assay-based typing.

TCRbeta CDR3 regions were amplified from genomic DNA using the immunoSEQ Assay, a bias-controlled multiplex PCR. The authors processed their data as follows. The number of nucleated cells in each sample was estimated from the amplification of reference gene primers within the assay. Sequence reads were collapsed and filtered to measure the absolute abundance of every unique TCRbeta CDR3 rearrangement. For each sample, productive Simpson clonality was calculated as the square root of Simpson's diversity index across productive rearrangements. Drawn from immuneACCESS, this table holds only the in-frame rearrangements with V and J called that TCRdb kept. Clones are partly lost; checked studies trace under half to an unresolved V gene and leave the rest unexplained. That table supplies the V and J calls and clone size; D and trimming were determined from the DNA. The sample yields approximately 200,000 clones; 88% were counted once. Less than 3.5% of the sample comes from the top ten.

Broad study findings and their caveats: How much clinical and demographic metadata was included differed by source and by participant, and the metadata was provided uncurated.

Whole blood was collected in K2EDTA tubes by collaborating institutions according to the institutions' own protocols. For TCRbeta analysis, collaborator samples were shipped as frozen whole blood, as isolated PBMCs, or as DNA extracted from either sample type. The CDR3 contains 12 residues, cysteine and phenylalanine counted. The entry retains the CDR3 DNA only, 36 bases that are in frame from base 1. The junction shows trimming of 8 bases on V and 0 bases on J, plus 7 bases between the germline ends. In the germline V gene, CDR1 corresponds to MNHEY and CDR2 to SVGAGI. The rearranged chain carries TRBV6-5 and TRBJ1-2; the D gene is perhaps TRBD1, from 6 matching bases. The clonotype was recovered from a woman aged 60-75 years with acute or convalescent COVID-19. Sequencing was carried out using peripheral blood. The DNA is TGTGCCAGCGGACAGCCTAACTATGGCTACACCTTC. Its coded protein is CASGQPNYGYTF.